Listed below are T cell receptor beta chains from one sample, sequenced in a study of cytomegalovirus exposure and HLA in healthy donors. This table comes from immunoSEQ multiplex PCR, and its TCRdb copy is limited to in-frame clones, with some not included. The sample lists roughly 71,000 clones; 50% to 80% were seen once. Material for sequencing was PBMCs. The receptors shown here come from a man aged 40-49 years in good health and CMV-seropositive. The CDR3 runs from the conserved cysteine through the conserved F or W. D genes are given only for firm matches. Size is omitted from some rows. Given values are once, few, many or a class for expanded clones.

j_gene | v_gene | d_gene | abundance | CDR3nt | CDR3aa
TRBJ1-1 | TRBV27 | . | few | TGTGCCAGCAGCCTCTCTCCGAACACTGAAGCTTTCTTT | CASSLSPNTEAFF
TRBJ1-1 | TRBV2 | TRBD1 | . | TGTGCCAGCAGACGACAGGGGGCAGGTGAAGCTTTCTTT | CASRRQGAGEAFF
TRBJ2-1 | TRBV27 | . | once | TGTGCCAGCAGTTGGAGGGGGGGCATCGATGAGCAGTTCTTC | CASSWRGGIDEQFF
TRBJ1-2 | TRBV27 | . | . | TGTGCCAGCAGTCCCAAAGGGGGGGACGACAGGCGGGCGGGTGGCTACACCTTC | CASSPKGGDDRRAGGYTF
TRBJ1-1 | TRBV30 | . | . | TGTGCCTGGGTTACGGACAGCCATGAAGCTTTCTTT | CAWVTDSHEAFF
TRBJ2-7 | TRBV5-6 | TRBD1 | . | TGTGCCAGCAGCCGGGGACAGGGAACCTACGAGCAGTACTTC | CASSRGQGTYEQYF
TRBJ2-3 | TRBV4-3 | TRBD2 | few | TGCGCCAGCAGCCTCTCCCAGCGGGGGATAGATACGCAGTATTTT | CASSLSQRGIDTQYF
TRBJ2-5 | TRBV5-4 | . | . | TGTGCCAGCAGCTTGTGGGCTAGCCTAGAGACCCAGTACTTC | CASSLWASLETQYF
TRBJ1-2 | TRBV2 | TRBD1 | . | TGTGCCAGCAGTGAACAGGGGGCGCGTGGCTACACCTTC | CASSEQGARGYTF
TRBJ2-1 | TRBV30 | . | . | TGTGCCTGGAGTACTAGGGTATCCAATGAGCAGTTCTTC | CAWSTRVSNEQFF
TRBJ2-7 | TRBV18 | TRBD1 | few | TGTGCCAGCTCACCAAACCCGGGGACAGGGGGCTACGAGCAGTACTTC | CASSPNPGTGGYEQYF
TRBJ2-1 | TRBV7-9 | . | . | TGTGCCAGCAGCTTTTACAGGAATGAGCAGTTCTTC | CASSFYRNEQFF
TRBJ1-2 | TRBV18 | . | once | TGTGCCAGCTCACTGAAGGTCAGGGATGGCTACACCTTC | CASSLKVRDGYTF
TRBJ1-4 | TRBV6-6 | . | . | TGTGCCAGCAAGGGGCGGGGAACGGACGAAAAACTGTTTTTT | CASKGRGTDEKLFF
TRBJ2-6 | TRBV5-4 | . | once | TGTGCCAGCAGCCCGCGGCAGGGTGTCCGATCTGGGGCCAACGTCCTGACTTTC | CASSPRQGVRSGANVLTF
TRBJ1-3 | TRBV6-5 | . | . | TGTGCCAGCCGCGATATAGGACAAGGAAACACCATATATTTT | CASRDIGQGNTIYF
TRBJ1-2 | TRBV5-1 | TRBD1 | . | TGCGCCAGCAGCCGAGCGACAGGGGGCTACGACTATGGCTACACCTTC | CASSRATGGYDYGYTF
TRBJ1-3 | TRBV19 | TRBD1 | . | TGTGCCAGTAGTATAGCTGGGACAGGGGGTGGAAACACCATATATTTT | CASSIAGTGGGNTIYF
TRBJ2-7 | TRBV6-1 | . | . | TGTGCCAGCAGTGAACTGCCGGGATACGAGCAGTACTTC | CASSELPGYEQYF
TRBJ2-3 | TRBV4-3 | TRBD2 | . | TGCGCCAGCAGAGACACACGGGGGCGGGGGGGGAATACGCAGTATTTT | CASRDTRGRGGNTQYF